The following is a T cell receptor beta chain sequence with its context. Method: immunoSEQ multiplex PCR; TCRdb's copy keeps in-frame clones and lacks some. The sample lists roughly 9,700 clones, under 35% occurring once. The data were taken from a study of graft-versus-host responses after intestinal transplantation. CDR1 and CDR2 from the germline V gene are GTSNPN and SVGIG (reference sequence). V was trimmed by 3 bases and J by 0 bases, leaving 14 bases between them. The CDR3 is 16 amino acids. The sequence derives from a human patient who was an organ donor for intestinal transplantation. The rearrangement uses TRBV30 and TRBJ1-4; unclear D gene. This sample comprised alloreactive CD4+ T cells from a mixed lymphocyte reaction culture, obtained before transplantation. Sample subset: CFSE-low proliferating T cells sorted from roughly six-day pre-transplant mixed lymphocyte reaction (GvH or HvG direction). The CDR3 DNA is TGTGCCTGGAGCGGATCTCGGTCTTCAACTAATGAAAAACTGTTTTTT. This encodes CAWSGSRSSTNEKLFF.